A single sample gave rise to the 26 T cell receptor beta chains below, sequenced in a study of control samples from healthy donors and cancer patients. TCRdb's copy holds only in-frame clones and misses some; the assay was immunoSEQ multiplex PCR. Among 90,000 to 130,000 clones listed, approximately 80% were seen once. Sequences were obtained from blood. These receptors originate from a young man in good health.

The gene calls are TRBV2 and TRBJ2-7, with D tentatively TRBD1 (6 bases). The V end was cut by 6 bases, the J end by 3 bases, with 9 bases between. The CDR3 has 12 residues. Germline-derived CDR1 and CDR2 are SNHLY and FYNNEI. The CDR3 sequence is CASRRTVYEQYF. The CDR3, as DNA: TGTGCCAGCAGACGGACAGTCTACGAGCAGTACTTC.

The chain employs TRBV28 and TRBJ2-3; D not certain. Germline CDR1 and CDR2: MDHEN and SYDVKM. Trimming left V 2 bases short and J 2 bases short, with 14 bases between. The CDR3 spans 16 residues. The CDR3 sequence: CASSLLVSGYTDTQYF. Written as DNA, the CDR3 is TGTGCCAGCAGTTTACTGGTGTCGGGTTACACAGATACGCAGTATTTT.

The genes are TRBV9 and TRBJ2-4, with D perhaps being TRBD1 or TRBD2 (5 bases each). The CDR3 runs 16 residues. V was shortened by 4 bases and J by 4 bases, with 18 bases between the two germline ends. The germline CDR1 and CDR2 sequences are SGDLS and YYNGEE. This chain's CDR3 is CASSFTRGDSKNIQYF. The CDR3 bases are TGTGCCAGCAGCTTCACCCGGGGTGACAGTAAAAACATTCAGTACTTC.

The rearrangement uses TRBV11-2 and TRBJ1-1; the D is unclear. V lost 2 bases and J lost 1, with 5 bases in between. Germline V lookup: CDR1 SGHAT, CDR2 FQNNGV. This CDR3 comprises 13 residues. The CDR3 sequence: CASSLSTNTEAFF. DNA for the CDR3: TGTGCCAGCAGCTTATCCACGAACACTGAAGCTTTCTTT.

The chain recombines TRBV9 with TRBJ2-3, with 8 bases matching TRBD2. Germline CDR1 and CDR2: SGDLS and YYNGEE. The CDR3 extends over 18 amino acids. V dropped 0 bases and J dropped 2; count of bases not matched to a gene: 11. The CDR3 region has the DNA TGTGCCAGCAGCGTAGAATTGGCTAGCGGGCCTAACACAGATACGCAGTATTTT. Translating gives CASSVELASGPNTDTQYF.

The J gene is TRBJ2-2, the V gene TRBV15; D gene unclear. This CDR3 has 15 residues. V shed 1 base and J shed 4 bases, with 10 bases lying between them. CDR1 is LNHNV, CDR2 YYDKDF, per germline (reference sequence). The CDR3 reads CATSRVVGFTGELFF. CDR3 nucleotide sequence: TGTGCCACCAGCAGAGTGGTCGGATTCACCGGGGAGCTGTTTTTT.

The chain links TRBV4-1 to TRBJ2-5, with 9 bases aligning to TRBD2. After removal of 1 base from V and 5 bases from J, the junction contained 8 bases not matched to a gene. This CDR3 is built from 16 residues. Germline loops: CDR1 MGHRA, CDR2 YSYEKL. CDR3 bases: TGCGCCAGCAGCCAAGTGGGCGGGGGGGCCGAGGAGACCCAGTACTTC. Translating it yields CASSQVGGGAEETQYF.

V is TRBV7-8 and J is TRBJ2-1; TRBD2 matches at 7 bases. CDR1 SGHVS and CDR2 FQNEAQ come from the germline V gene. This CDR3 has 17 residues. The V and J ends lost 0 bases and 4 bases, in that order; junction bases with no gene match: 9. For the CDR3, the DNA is TGTGCCAGCAGCTTAGCCCCAGATGGGGGGGGATACAATGAGCAGTTCTTC. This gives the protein CASSLAPDGGGYNEQFF.

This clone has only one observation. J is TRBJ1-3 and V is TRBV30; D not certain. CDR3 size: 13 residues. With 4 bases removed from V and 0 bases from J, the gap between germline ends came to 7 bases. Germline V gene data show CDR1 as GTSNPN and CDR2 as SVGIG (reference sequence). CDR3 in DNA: TGTGCCTGGACGGCGCTCTCTGGAAACACCATATATTTT. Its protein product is CAWTALSGNTIYF.

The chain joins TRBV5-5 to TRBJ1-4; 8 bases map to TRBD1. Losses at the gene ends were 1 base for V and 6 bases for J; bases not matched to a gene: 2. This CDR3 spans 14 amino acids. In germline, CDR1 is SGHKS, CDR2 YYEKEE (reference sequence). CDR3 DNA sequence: TGTGCCAGCAGCTTGAACAGGGGGGATGAAAAACTGTTTTTT. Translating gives CASSLNRGDEKLFF.

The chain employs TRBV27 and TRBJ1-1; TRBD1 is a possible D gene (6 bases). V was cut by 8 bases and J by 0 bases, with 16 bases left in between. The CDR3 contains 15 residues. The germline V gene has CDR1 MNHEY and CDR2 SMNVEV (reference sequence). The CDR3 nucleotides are TGTGCCAGCGCCGGGGGCCTTAAAATGAACACTGAAGCTTTCTTT. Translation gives CASAGGLKMNTEAFF.

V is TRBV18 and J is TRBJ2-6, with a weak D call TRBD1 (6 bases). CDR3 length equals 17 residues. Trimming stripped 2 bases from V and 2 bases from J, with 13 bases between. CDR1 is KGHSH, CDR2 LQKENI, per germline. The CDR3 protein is CASSPIRQVTGANVLTF. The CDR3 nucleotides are TGTGCCAGCTCACCAATCCGACAGGTCACTGGGGCCAACGTCCTGACTTTC.

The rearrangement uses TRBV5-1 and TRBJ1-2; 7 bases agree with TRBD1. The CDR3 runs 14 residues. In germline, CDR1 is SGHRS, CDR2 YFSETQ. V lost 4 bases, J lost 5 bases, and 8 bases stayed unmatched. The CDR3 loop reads CASSLGTDDYGYTF. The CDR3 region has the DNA TGCGCCAGCAGCCTTGGGACAGACGATTATGGCTACACCTTC.

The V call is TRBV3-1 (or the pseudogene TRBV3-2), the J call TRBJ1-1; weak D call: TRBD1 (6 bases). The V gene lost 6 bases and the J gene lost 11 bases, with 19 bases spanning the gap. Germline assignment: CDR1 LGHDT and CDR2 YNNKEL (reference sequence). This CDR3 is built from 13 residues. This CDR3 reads CASSLPGVPVAFF. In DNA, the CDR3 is TGTGCCAGCAGTCTTCCAGGGGTTCCGGTGGCTTTCTTT.

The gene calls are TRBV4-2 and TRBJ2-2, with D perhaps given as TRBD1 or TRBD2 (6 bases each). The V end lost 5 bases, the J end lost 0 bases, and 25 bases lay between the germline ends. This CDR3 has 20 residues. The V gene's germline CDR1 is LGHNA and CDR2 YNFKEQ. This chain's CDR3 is CASSSQVGLHGGANTGELFF. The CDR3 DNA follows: TGTGCCAGCAGCTCTCAGGTGGGCCTACACGGGGGCGCGAACACCGGGGAGCTGTTTTTT.

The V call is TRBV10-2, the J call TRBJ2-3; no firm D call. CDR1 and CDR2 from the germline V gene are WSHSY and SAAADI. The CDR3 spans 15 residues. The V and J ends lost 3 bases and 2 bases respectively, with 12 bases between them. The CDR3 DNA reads TGCGCCAGCAGTGAACAGACCATAATCACAGATACGCAGTATTTT. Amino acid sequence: CASSEQTIITDTQYF.

As DNA, the CDR3 is TGTGCCAGCAGTCAACGGCTAGCGAATGTGGCCAAAAACATTCAGTACTTC. Protein sequence: CASSQRLANVAKNIQYF. This chain joins TRBV6-6 and TRBJ2-4; weak D call: TRBD2 (6 bases). This CDR3 spans 17 amino acids. The germline gives CDR1 MNHNY, CDR2 SVGAGI (reference sequence). Trimming left V 5 bases short and J 1 base short, with 18 bases between.

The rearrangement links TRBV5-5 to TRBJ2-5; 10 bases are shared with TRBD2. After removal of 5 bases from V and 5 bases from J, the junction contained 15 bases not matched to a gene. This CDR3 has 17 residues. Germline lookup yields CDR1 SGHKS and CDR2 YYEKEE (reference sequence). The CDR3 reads CASRVFTVAGGIETQYF. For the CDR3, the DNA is TGTGCCAGCAGAGTTTTCACCGTAGCGGGGGGTATCGAGACCCAGTACTTC. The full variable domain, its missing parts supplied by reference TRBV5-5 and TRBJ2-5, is DAGVTQSPTHLIKTRGQQVTLRCSPISGHKSVSWYQQVLGQGPQFIFQYYEKEERGRGNFPDRFSARQFPNYSSELNVNALLLGDSALYLCASRVFTVAGGIETQYFGPGTRLLVL.

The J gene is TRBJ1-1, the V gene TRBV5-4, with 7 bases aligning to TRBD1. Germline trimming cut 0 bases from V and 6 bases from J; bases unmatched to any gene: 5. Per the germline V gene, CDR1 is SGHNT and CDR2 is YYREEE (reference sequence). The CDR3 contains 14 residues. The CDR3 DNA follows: TGTGCCAGCAGCTTGGTAGACAGGGCGTCTGAAGCTTTCTTT. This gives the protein CASSLVDRASEAFF.

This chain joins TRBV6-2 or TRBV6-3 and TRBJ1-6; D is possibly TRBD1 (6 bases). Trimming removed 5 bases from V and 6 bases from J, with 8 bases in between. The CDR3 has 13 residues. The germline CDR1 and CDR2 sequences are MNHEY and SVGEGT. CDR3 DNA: TGTGCCAGCAGTCGGACAGCTAATTCACCCCTCCACTTT. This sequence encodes CASSRTANSPLHF.

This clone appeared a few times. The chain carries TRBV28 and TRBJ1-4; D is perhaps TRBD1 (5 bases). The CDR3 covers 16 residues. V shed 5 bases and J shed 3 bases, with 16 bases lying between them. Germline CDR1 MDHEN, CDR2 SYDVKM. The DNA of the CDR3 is TGTGCCAGCAGTCAGGGTACGGCGTGGTCTAATGAAAAACTGTTTTTT. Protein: CASSQGTAWSNEKLFF. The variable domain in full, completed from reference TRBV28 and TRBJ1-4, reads DVKVTQSSRYLVKRTGEKVFLECVQDMDHENMFWYRQDPGLGLRLIYFSYDVKMKEKGDIPEGYSVSREKKERFSLILESASTNQTSMYLCASSQGTAWSNEKLFFGSGTQLSVL.

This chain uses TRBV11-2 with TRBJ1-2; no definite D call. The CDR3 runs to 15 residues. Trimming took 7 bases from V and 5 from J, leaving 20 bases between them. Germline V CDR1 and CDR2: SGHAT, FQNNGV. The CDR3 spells CASTTLNRPTYGYTF. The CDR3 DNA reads TGTGCCAGCACCACTCTAAATCGACCTACTTATGGCTACACCTTC.

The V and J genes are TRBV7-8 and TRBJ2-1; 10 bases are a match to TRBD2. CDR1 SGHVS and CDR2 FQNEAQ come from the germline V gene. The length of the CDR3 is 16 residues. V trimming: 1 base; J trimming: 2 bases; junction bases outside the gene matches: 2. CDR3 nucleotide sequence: TGTGCCAGCAGCTTAGGAACTAGCGGGACCTACAATGAGCAGTTCTTC. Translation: CASSLGTSGTYNEQFF.

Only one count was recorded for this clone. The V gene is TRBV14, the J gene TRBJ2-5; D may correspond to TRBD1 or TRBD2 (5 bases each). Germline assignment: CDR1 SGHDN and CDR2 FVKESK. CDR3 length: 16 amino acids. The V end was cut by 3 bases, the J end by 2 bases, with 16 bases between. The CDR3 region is CASSHNTGTLQETQYF. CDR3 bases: TGTGCCAGCAGCCACAACACGGGGACGTTACAAGAGACCCAGTACTTC.

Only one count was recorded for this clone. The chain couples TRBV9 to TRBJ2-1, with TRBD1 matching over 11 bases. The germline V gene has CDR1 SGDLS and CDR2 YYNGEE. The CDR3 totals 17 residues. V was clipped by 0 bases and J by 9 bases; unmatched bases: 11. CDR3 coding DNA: TGTGCCAGCAGCGTAGCTGGGACAGGGGGGAATACCGGTGAGCAGTTCTTC. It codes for CASSVAGTGGNTGEQFF. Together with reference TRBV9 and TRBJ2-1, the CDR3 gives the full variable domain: DSGVTQTPKHLITATGQRVTLRCSPRSGDLSVYWYQQSLDQGLQFLIQYYNGEERAKGNILERFSAQQFPDLHSELNLSSLELGDSALYFCASSVAGTGGNTGEQFFGPGTRLTVL.

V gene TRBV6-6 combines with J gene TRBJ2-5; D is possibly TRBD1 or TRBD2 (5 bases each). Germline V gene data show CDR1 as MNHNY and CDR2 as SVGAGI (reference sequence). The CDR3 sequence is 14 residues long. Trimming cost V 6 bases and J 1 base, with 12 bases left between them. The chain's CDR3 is CASRSGTTQETQYF. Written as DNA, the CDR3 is TGTGCCAGCAGATCCGGGACGACCCAAGAGACCCAGTACTTC.